The 5 T cell receptor beta chains presented below share a single source sample, sequenced in a study of cytomegalovirus exposure and HLA in healthy donors. Both 60 Vbeta primers and 13 Jbeta primers went into the PCR. The repertoire was sequenced with immunoSEQ multiplex PCR; TCRdb's copy has only in-frame clones and lacks some. Here the sample spans 90,000 or so clones, just under 80% being singletons. Sample: PBMCs. The origin of the receptors is a male donor in good health and CMV-seropositive.

V usage is TRBV7-6 and J usage is TRBJ2-2; 9 bases map to TRBD1. The ends lost 4 bases at V and 6 bases at J; junction bases unmatched: 0. Germline V CDR1 and CDR2: SGHVS, FNYEAQ. This CDR3 comprises 13 residues. As DNA, the CDR3 is TGTGCCAGCAGCTGGACAGGGGCCGGGGAGCTGTTTTTT. Amino acids: CASSWTGAGELFF.

The V call is TRBV27, the J call TRBJ1-4, with 7 nucleotides matching TRBD1. This CDR3 is 14 amino acids long. After removal of 4 bases from V and 3 bases from J, the junction contained 2 bases not matched to a gene. CDR1 and CDR2 (germline): MNHEY, SMNVEV (reference sequence). The CDR3 region has the DNA TGTGCCAGCAGTTGGACAGGTTCTAATGAAAAACTGTTTTTT. It encodes CASSWTGSNEKLFF.

CDR3 bases: TGTGCCAGCAGCCAAGAGATGGGGGGTATCGAGCAGTACTTC. The encoded protein is CASSQEMGGIEQYF. The chain links TRBV14 to TRBJ2-7; possible D gene TRBD2, 6 bases. The germline V gene has CDR1 SGHDN and CDR2 FVKESK. The CDR3 is made up of 14 amino acids. Trimming took 0 bases from V and 6 from J, leaving 12 bases between them.

The rearrangement uses TRBV5-1 and TRBJ1-5; 7 positions agree with TRBD1. The CDR3 has 14 amino acids. Losses at the gene ends were 5 bases for V and 3 bases for J; bases not matched to a gene: 5. CDR1 and CDR2 (germline): SGHRS, YFSETQ. The CDR3 DNA is TGCGCCAGCAGTTCGACAGGGTTCAATCAGCCCCAGCATTTT. This gives the protein CASSSTGFNQPQHF. Full variable domain (missing parts from reference TRBV5-1 and TRBJ1-5): KAGVTQTPRYLIKTRGQQVTLSCSPISGHRSVSWYQQTPGQGLQFLFEYFSETQRNKGNFPGRFSGRQFSNSRSEMNVSTLELGDSALYLCASSSTGFNQPQHFGDGTRLSIL.

The CDR3 region has the DNA TGCGCCAGCAGCGGACCGGGACAGGGTGGGACTGAAGCTTTCTTT. This gives the protein CASSGPGQGGTEAFF. The chain has TRBV5-1 and TRBJ1-1, with 9 bases that match TRBD1. Germline CDR1 is SGHRS and CDR2 is YFSETQ. The CDR3 runs to 15 residues. The V gene end was trimmed by 4 bases and the J gene end by 5 bases; junction bases not matched to a gene: 9.